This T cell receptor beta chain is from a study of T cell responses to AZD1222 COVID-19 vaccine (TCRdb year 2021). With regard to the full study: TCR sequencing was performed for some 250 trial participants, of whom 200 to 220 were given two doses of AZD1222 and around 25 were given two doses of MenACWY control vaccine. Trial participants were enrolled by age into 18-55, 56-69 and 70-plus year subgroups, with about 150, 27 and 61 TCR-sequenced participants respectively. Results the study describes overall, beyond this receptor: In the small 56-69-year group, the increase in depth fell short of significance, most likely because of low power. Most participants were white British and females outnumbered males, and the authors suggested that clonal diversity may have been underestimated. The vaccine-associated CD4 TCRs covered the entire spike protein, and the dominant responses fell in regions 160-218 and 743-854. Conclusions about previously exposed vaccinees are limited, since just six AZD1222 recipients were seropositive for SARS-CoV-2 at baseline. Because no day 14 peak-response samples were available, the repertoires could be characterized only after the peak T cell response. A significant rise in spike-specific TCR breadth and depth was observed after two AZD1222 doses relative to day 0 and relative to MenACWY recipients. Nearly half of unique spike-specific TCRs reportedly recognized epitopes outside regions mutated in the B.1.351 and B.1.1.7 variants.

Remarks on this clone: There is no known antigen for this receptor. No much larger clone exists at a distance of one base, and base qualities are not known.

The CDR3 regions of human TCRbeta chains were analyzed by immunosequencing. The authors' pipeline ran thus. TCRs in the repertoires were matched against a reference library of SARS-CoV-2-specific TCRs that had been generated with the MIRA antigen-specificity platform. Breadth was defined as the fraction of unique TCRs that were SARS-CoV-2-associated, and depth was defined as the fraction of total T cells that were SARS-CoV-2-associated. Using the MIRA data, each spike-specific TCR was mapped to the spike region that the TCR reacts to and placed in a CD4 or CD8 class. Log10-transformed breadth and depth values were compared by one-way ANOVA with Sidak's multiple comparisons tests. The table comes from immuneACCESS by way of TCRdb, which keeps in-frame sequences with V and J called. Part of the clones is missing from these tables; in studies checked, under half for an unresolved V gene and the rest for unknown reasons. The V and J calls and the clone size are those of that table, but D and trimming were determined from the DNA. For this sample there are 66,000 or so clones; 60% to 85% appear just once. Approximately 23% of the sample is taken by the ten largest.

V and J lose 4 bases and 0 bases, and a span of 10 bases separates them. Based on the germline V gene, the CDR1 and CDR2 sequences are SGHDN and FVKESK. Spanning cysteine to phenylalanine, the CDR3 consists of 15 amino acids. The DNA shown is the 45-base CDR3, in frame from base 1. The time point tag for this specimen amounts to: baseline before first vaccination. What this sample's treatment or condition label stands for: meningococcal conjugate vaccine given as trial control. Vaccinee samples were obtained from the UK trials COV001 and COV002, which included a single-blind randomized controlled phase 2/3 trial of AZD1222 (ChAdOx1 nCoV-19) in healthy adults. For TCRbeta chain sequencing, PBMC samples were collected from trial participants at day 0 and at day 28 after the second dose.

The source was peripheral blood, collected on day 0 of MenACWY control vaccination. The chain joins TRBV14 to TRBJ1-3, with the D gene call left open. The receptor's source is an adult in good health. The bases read TGTGCCAGCAGCCCCAGACGGAACTCTGGAAACACCATATATTTT. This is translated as CASSPRRNSGNTIYF. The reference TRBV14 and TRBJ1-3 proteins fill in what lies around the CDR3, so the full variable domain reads EAGVTQFPSHSVIEKGQTVTLRCDPISGHDNLYWYRRVMGKEIKFLLHFVKESKQDESGMPNNRFLAERTGGTYSTLKVQPAELEDSGVYFCASSPRRNSGNTIYFGEGSWLTVV.